This TCR beta chain was found in a study of OX40 agonist ivuxolimab in advanced cancers. The CDR3 totals 14 residues. V lost 6 bases and J 5 bases, leaving 16 bases between the germline ends. Germline-derived CDR1 and CDR2 are MNHEY and SVGAGI. Here immunoSEQ multiplex PCR was the method, and the copy in TCRdb shows in-frame clones only, minus some. This repertoire shows over 85,000 clones, roughly 87% found once; its top ten account for approximately 0.54%. This chain links TRBV6-5 with TRBJ2-5; perhaps TRBD2 as D (6 bases). The sequencing used CD4+ or CD8+ T cells sorted from blood, collected in a trial of the OX40 agonist ivuxolimab. The clonotype was recovered from an adult with an advanced solid tumor such as melanoma, head and neck, liver or kidney cancer. CDR3 loop: CASSPSGVRETQYF. The CDR3 DNA follows: TGTGCCAGCAGCCCCTCGGGAGTAAGGGAGACCCAGTACTTC.